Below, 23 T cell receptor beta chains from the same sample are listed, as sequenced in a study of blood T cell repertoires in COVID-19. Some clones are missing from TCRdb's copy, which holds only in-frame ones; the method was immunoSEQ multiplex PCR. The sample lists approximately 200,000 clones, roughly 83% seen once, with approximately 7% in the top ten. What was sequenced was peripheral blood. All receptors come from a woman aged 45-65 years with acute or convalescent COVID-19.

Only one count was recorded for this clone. In DNA, the CDR3 is TGCGCCAGCAGCTTGTTTCCCGGACTAGAGTCTGGGGCCAACGTCCTGACTTTC. Protein: CASSLFPGLESGANVLTF. The chain joins TRBV5-1 to TRBJ2-6; 7 bases are a match to TRBD2. Germline V lookup: CDR1 SGHRS, CDR2 YFSETQ. The CDR3 loop spans 18 amino acids. V shed 1 base and J 1 base; nucleotides not matched to a gene: 8.

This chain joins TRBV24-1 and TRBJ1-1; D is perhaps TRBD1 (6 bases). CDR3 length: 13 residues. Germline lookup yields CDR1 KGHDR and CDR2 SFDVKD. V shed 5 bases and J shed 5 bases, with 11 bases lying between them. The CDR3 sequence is CATSVAGVTEAFF. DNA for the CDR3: TGTGCCACCAGTGTTGCAGGGGTGACTGAAGCTTTCTTT.

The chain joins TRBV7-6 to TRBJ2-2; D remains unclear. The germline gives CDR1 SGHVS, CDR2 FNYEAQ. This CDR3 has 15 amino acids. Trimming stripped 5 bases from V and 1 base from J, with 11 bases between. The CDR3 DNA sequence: TGTGCCAGCAGCCGGTTCTCGATGAACACCGGGGAGCTGTTTTTT. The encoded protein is CASSRFSMNTGELFF.

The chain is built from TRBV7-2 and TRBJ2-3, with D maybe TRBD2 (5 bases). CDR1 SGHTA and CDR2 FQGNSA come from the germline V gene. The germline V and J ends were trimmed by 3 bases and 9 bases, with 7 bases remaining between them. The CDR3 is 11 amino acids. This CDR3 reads CASSFSVTQYF. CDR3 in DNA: TGTGCCAGCAGCTTTAGCGTAACGCAGTATTTT.

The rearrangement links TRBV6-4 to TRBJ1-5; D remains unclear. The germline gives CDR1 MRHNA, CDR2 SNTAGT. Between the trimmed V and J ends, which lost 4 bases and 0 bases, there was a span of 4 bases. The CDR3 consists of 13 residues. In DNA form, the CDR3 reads TGTGCCAGCAGTGTAGATAGCAATCAGCCCCAGCATTTT. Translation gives CASSVDSNQPQHF.

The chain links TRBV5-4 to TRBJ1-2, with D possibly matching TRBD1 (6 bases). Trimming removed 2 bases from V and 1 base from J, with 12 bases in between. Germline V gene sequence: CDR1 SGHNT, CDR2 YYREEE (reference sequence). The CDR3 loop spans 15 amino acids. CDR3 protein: CASSFRDIINYGYTF. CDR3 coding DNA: TGTGCCAGCAGCTTCCGGGACATCATTAACTATGGCTACACCTTC.

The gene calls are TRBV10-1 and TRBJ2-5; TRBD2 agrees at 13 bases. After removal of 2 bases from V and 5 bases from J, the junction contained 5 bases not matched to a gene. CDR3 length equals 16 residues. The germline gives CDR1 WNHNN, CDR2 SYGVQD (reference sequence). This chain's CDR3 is CASSETSGRAGETQYF. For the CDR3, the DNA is TGCGCCAGCAGTGAGACTAGCGGGAGGGCCGGTGAGACCCAGTACTTC.

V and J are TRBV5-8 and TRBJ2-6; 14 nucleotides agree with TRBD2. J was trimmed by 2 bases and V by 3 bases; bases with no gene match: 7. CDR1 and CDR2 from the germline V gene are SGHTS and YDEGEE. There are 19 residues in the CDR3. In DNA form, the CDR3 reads TGTGCCAGCAGCTACCTGACTAGCGGGGGGGCCCCTGGGGCCAACGTCCTGACTTTC. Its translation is CASSYLTSGGAPGANVLTF.

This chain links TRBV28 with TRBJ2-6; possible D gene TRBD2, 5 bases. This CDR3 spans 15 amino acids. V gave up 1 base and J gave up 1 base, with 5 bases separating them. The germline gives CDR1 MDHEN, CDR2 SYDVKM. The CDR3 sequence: CASSLSGSGANVLTF. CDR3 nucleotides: TGTGCCAGCAGTTTATCGGGATCTGGGGCCAACGTCCTGACTTTC.

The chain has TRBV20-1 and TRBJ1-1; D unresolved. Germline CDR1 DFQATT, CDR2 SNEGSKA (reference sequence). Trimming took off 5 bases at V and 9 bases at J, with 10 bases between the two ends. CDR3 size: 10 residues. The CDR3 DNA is TGCAGTGCTTCCGGGGTCAAAGCTTTCTTT. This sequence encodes CSASGVKAFF.

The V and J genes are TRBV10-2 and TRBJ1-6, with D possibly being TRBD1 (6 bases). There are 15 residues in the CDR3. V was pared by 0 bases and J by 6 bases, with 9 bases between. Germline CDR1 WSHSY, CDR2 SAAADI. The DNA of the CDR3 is TGCGCCAGCAGTGAGTCCGGACAGTTTAATTCACCCCTCCACTTT. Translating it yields CASSESGQFNSPLHF.

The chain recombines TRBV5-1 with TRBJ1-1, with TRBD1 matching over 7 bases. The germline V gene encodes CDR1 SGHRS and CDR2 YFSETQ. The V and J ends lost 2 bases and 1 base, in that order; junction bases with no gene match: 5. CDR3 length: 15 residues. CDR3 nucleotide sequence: TGCGCCAGCAGCTTCCTAGGGGGCGCGAACACTGAAGCTTTCTTT. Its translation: CASSFLGGANTEAFF.

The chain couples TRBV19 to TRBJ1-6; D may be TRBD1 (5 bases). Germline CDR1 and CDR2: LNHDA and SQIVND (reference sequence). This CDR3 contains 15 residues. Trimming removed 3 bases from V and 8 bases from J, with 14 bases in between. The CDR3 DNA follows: TGTGCCAGTAGTATCGACAGAGGTTTTGATTCACCCCTCCACTTT. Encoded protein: CASSIDRGFDSPLHF.

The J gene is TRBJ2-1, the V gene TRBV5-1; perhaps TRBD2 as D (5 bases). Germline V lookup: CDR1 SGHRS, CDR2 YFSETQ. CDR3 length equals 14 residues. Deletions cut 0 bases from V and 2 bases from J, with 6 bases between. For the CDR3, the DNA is TGCGCCAGCAGCTTGGCGGGGACCTACAATGAGCAGTTCTTC. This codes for CASSLAGTYNEQFF.

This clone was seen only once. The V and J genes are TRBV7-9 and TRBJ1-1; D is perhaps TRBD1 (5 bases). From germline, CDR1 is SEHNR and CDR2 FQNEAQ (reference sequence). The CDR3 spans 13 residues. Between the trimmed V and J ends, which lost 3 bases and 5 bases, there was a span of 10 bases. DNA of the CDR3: TGTGCCAGCAGCTTTCAGCGGGGGACTGAAGCTTTCTTT. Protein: CASSFQRGTEAFF.

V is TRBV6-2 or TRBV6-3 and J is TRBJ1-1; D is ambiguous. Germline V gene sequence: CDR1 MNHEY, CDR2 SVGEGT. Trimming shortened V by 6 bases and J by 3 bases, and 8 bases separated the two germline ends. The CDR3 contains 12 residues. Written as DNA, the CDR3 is TGTGCCAGCAGCAAGAGGGACACTGAAGCTTTCTTT. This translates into CASSKRDTEAFF.

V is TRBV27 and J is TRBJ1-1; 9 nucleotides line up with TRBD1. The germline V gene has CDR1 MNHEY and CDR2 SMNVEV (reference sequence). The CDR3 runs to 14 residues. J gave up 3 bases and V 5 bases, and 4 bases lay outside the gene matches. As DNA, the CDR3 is TGTGCCAGCAGTCCCGGGACAGGGTACACTGAAGCTTTCTTT. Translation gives CASSPGTGYTEAFF.

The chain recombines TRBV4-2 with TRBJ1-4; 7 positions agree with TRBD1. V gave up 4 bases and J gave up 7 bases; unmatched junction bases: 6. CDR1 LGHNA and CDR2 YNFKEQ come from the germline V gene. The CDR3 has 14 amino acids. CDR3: CASSPTGEGEKLFF. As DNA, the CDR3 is TGTGCCAGCAGCCCAACAGGGGAAGGTGAAAAACTGTTTTTT.

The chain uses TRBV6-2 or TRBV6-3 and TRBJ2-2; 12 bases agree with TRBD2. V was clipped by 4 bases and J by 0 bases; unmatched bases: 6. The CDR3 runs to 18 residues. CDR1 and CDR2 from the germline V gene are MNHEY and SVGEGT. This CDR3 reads CASSSRLAGAANTGELFF. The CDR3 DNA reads TGTGCCAGCAGTTCCCGACTAGCGGGGGCCGCGAACACCGGGGAGCTGTTTTTT.

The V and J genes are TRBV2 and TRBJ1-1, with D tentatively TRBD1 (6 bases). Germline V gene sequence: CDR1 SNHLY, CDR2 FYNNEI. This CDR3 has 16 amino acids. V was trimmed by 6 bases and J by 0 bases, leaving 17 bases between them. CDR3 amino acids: CASSNGQIEMNTEAFF. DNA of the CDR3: TGTGCCAGCAGCAACGGACAGATTGAGATGAACACTGAAGCTTTCTTT.

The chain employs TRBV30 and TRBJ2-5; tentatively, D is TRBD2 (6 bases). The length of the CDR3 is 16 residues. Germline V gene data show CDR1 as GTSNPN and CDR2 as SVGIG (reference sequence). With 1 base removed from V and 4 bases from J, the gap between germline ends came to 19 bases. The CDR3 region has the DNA TGTGCCTGGAGTGGAGGAGGGGTCGCGCTGGCAGAGACCCAGTACTTC. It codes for CAWSGGGVALAETQYF. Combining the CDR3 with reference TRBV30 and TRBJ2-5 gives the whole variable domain SQTIHQWPATLVQPVGSPLSLECTVEGTSNPNLYWYRQAAGRGLQLLFYSVGIGQISSEVPQNLSASRPQDRQFILSSKKLLLSDSGFYLCAWSGGGVALAETQYFGPGTRLLVL.

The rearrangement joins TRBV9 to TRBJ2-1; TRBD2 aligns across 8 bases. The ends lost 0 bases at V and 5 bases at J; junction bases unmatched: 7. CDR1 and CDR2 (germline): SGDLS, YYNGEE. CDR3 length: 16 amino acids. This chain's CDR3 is CASSVGSGGIHNEQFF. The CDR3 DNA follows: TGTGCCAGCAGCGTAGGTTCGGGGGGGATTCACAATGAGCAGTTCTTC.

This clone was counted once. The CDR3 nucleotides are TGTGCCAGCAGTTTAGTCGGGCAGGGTGAAACCTACGAGCAGTACTTC. Protein product: CASSLVGQGETYEQYF. This chain links TRBV27 with TRBJ2-7, with D tentatively TRBD1 (5 bases). With 2 bases removed from V and 2 bases from J, the gap between germline ends came to 16 bases. Germline loops: CDR1 MNHEY, CDR2 SMNVEV (reference sequence). The CDR3 is 16 residues long.